Presented here are 18 T cell receptor beta chains from one specimen sequenced in a study of CD8 T cells in Susac syndrome. With random hexamers, roughly 0.45 to 1 ug RNA was reverse transcribed. Each CDR3 protein gets one entry after TCRdb re-called the immunoSEQ multiplex PCR reads with MiXCR. This sample has 150,000 to 180,000 distinct CDR3 sequences; about 95% occur once, and the top ten carry approximately 0.15%. Material for sequencing was CD4+ T cells from PBMCs. Source of these receptors: a human donor with Susac syndrome.

In its sample, this clonotype was seen a few times. The chain couples TRBV5-6 to TRBJ2-4; maybe TRBD1 (6 bases). Between the trimmed V and J ends, which lost 4 bases and 6 bases, there was a span of 14 bases. Germline loops: CDR1 SGHDT, CDR2 YYEEEE. The CDR3 runs to 14 residues. The CDR3 sequence is CASSRTDLGNIQYF. DNA of the CDR3: TGTGCCAGCAGCCGGACAGATTTGGGAAACATTCAGTACTTC.

V usage is TRBV20-1 and J usage is TRBJ2-1; 13 bases match TRBD2. The V gene's germline CDR1 is DFQATT and CDR2 SNEGSKA (reference sequence). CDR3 size: 15 residues. After removal of 3 bases from V and 7 bases from J, the junction contained 6 bases not matched to a gene. The CDR3 DNA sequence: TGCAGTGCTAGGATGACTAGCGGGGGGAGTAATGAGCAGTTCTTC. This gives the protein CSARMTSGGSNEQFF.

The chain couples TRBV12-3 or TRBV12-4 to TRBJ2-1, with 7 bases matching TRBD1. This CDR3 is built from 13 residues. Germline trimming cut 4 bases from V and 6 bases from J; bases unmatched to any gene: 3. The CDR3 DNA sequence: TGTGCCAGCAGTTGGGGACAGTTCAATGAGCAGTTCTTC. Protein product: CASSWGQFNEQFF.

J is TRBJ2-1 and V is TRBV2; D assignment may be TRBD1 or TRBD2 (5 bases each). Germline CDR1 and CDR2: SNHLY and FYNNEI. The CDR3 length is 18 residues. Trimming left V 3 bases short and J 1 base short, with 19 bases between. In nucleotides, the CDR3 is TGTGCCAGCAGTGAGGGACCCGGATTTTCGGATTCCTACAATGAGCAGTTCTTC. This gives the protein CASSEGPGFSDSYNEQFF.

The chain combines TRBV10-3 with TRBJ2-5, with 11 bases fitting TRBD2. Trimming removed 4 bases from V and 1 base from J; junction bases left unmatched: 2. Germline CDR1 reads ENHRY; CDR2 reads SYGVKD. The CDR3 totals 15 residues. CDR3: CAISAGTSGQETQYF. For the CDR3, the DNA is TGTGCCATCAGTGCCGGGACTAGCGGCCAAGAGACCCAGTACTTC.

The V call is TRBV7-2, the J call TRBJ2-5; D perhaps matches TRBD2 (6 bases). Germline CDR1 and CDR2: SGHTA and FQGNSA. Trimming pared 1 base from V and 1 base from J, leaving 10 bases between. The CDR3 has 15 residues. For the CDR3, the DNA is TGTGCCAGCAGCTTAGAGTGGGGGGTCCAAGAGACCCAGTACTTC. This encodes CASSLEWGVQETQYF.

The chain is built from TRBV5-6 and TRBJ1-2; D is possibly TRBD1 (6 bases). V lost 9 bases and J lost 7, with 22 bases in between. This CDR3 comprises 14 residues. Germline assignment: CDR1 SGHDT and CDR2 YYEEEE. The CDR3 DNA is TGTGCCACCTCTTCCGGGGGCGTAGGGGGTGGCTACACCTTC. This codes for CATSSGGVGGGYTF.

The chain employs TRBV18 and TRBJ1-1; TRBD1 matches 7 bases. Per the germline V gene, CDR1 is KGHSH and CDR2 is LQKENI. With 3 bases clipped from V and 1 base from J, the junction kept 5 bases outside the gene matches. The CDR3 runs to 15 residues. The CDR3 loop reads CASSPGQLGNTEAFF. CDR3 sequence (DNA): TGTGCCAGCTCACCGGGACAGCTTGGGAACACTGAAGCTTTCTTT.

This sequence joins TRBV4-1 and TRBJ1-5, with D perhaps TRBD1 (6 bases). Trimming left V 0 bases short and J 4 bases short, with 13 bases between. CDR1 and CDR2 (germline): MGHRA, YSYEKL. This CDR3 has 16 amino acids. CDR3 coding DNA: TGCGCCAGCAGCCAAGATGAGACAGGAAGAAATCAGCCCCAGCATTTT. Translation: CASSQDETGRNQPQHF.

This clonotype was picked up one time. In nucleotides, the CDR3 is TGTGCCAGCAGTTTTAGAGGGTGGACTGAAGCTTTCTTT. Translation gives CASSFRGWTEAFF. The gene calls are TRBV3-1 and TRBJ1-1; D not resolved. Germline-derived CDR1 and CDR2 are LGHDT and YNNKEL (reference sequence). CDR3 length equals 13 residues. V gave up 6 bases and J gave up 5 bases, with 13 bases separating them.

To note about this clonotype: A junction boundary mismatches the germline segment, possibly from a read error. The genes are TRBV6-5 and TRBJ2-3; 7 bases line up with TRBD1. The CDR3 has 14 amino acids. Per the germline V gene, CDR1 is MNHEY and CDR2 is SVGAGI. CDR3 DNA: TGTGCCAGCAGACTTACTACAGGGGAAGATACGCAGTACTTT. It translates to CASRLTTGEDTQYF.

The gene calls are TRBV12-3 or TRBV12-4 and TRBJ2-2; tentative D call: TRBD2 (6 bases). The V end lost 2 bases, the J end lost 6 bases, and 7 bases lay between the germline ends. This CDR3 region has 13 residues. CDR3 sequence (DNA): TGTGCCAGCAGTTTATCTAGCGCCGGGGAGCTGTTTTTT. It is translated as CASSLSSAGELFF.

V is TRBV9 and J is TRBJ2-3; the D gene could be TRBD1 or TRBD2 (5 bases each). Trimming removed 0 bases from V and 4 bases from J, with 15 bases in between. The CDR3 loop spans 16 amino acids. Germline V CDR1 and CDR2: SGDLS, YYNGEE. The CDR3 region is CASSVVGTPTADTQYF. The CDR3 DNA follows: TGTGCCAGCAGCGTAGTTGGGACGCCGACAGCAGATACGCAGTATTTT. Full variable domain (rest looked up from reference TRBV9 and TRBJ2-3): DSGVTQTPKHLITATGQRVTLRCSPRSGDLSVYWYQQSLDQGLQFLIQYYNGEERAKGNILERFSAQQFPDLHSELNLSSLELGDSALYFCASSVVGTPTADTQYFGPGTRLTVL.

The chain is built from TRBV12-3 or TRBV12-4 and TRBJ2-7; 8 bases line up with TRBD2. V gave up 8 bases and J gave up 3 bases; unmatched junction bases: 9. The CDR3 runs to 14 residues. Written as DNA, the CDR3 is TGTGCCAGCCGAGCGGGGGCGATAAACTACGAGCAGTACTTC. It specifies CASRAGAINYEQYF.

The chain links TRBV12-3 or TRBV12-4 to TRBJ2-7; D is undetermined. CDR3 length: 12 residues. Trimming shortened V by 6 bases and J by 0 bases, and 6 bases separated the two germline ends. The CDR3 sequence: CASSRSSYEQYF. The CDR3, as DNA: TGTGCCAGCAGCCGTAGCTCCTACGAGCAGTACTTC.

The chain combines TRBV5-4 with TRBJ2-2; 9 bases agree with TRBD2. Looked up from germline, CDR1 is SGHNT and CDR2 is YYREEE (reference sequence). There are 16 residues in the CDR3. V lost 3 bases to trimming and J lost 6 bases; unmatched junction nucleotides: 9. Written as DNA, the CDR3 is TGTGCCAGCAGCTCCGGGGCGGGGGGGCTCTCCGGGGAGCTGTTTTTT. It specifies CASSSGAGGLSGELFF.

The CDR3 DNA follows: TGTGCCAGCAGCCCGACAGGGGTCGGGAATTCACCCCTCCACTTT. This encodes CASSPTGVGNSPLHF. The chain uses TRBV7-9 and TRBJ1-6, with TRBD1 identical over 8 bases. From germline, CDR1 is SEHNR and CDR2 FQNEAQ (reference sequence). The CDR3 contains 15 residues. J was trimmed by 7 bases and V by 5 bases; bases with no gene match: 7. The complete variable domain, with remaining parts taken from reference TRBV7-9 and TRBJ1-6, reads DTGVSQNPRHKITKRGQNVTFRCDPISEHNRLYWYRQTLGQGPEFLTYFQNEAQLEKSRLLSDRFSAERPKGSFSTLEIQRTEQGDSAMYLCASSPTGVGNSPLHFGNGTRLTVT.

The chain employs TRBV6-2 or TRBV6-3 and TRBJ1-6; 7 nucleotides match TRBD1. CDR1 MNHEY and CDR2 SVGEGT come from the germline V gene. The trim removed 6 bases at V and 8 bases at J, leaving 7 bases unmatched. The CDR3 contains 14 residues. CDR3 region: CASRSQGVDSPLHF. CDR3 nucleotide sequence: TGTGCCAGCAGATCTCAGGGGGTAGATTCACCCCTCCACTTT.